The 32 T cell receptor beta chains given below trace back to one sample, sequenced in a study of T cell repertoires in cytomegalovirus infection. Their antigen targets remain unknown. MiXCR was run by TCRdb on the reads, yielding one entry per CDR3 protein. The table records 700,000 to 900,000 distinct CDR3 sequences, approximately 32% of them present only once. This material consisted of cultured CD8+ T cells from PBMCs, taken from culture after CMV antigen stimulation. The receptor source for this set is a human donor in good health (CMV status not recorded). Some clones in this sample may be carry-over from other donors' samples.

The chain is built from TRBV7-8 and TRBJ2-1, with D uncertain. The V and J ends lost 2 bases and 0 bases respectively, with 8 bases between them. CDR3 size: 15 residues. The germline CDR1 and CDR2 sequences are SGHVS and FQNEAQ. The CDR3 coding sequence is TGTGCCAGCAGCTTATCCGGGCGCTCCTACAATGAGCAGTTCTTC. Amino acids: CASSLSGRSYNEQFF.

Details on this clonotype: A read error may produce the germline difference seen at one junction end. The chain is built from TRBV27 and TRBJ2-5; TRBD1 aligns across 8 bases. CDR3 length: 13 amino acids. Germline lookup yields CDR1 MNHEY and CDR2 SMNVEV (reference sequence). The CDR3: CVSTPTGEETQYF. The CDR3 DNA reads TGTGTCAGCACCCCGACAGGGGAAGAGACCCAGTACTTC.

This clonotype was observed a handful of times. V usage is TRBV6-6 and J usage is TRBJ2-3; 7 bases line up with TRBD2. The CDR3 has 14 amino acids. Per germline, CDR1 MNHNY and CDR2 SVGAGI (reference sequence). Trimming at V came to 6 bases and at J to 4 bases, leaving 7 bases not matched to a gene. The CDR3 coding sequence is TGTGCCAGCAGCCTCTTAACTAGCGCAGATACGCAGTATTTT. Encoded protein: CASSLLTSADTQYF.

This clonotype has ten or more counts. One junction end does not reproduce the germline sequence, and a read error may be involved. The chain is built from TRBV27 and TRBJ2-1; TRBD2 aligns across 7 bases. The CDR3 totals 15 residues. Germline CDR1 and CDR2: MNHEY and SMNVEV (reference sequence). CDR3 nucleotides: TGTGCTAGCAGCTTGAGCGGGGCCTCCTACAATGAGCAGTTCTTC. This sequence encodes CASSLSGASYNEQFF.

This clonotype was picked up a small number of times. The CDR3 sequence is CSALGAGGEQYV. The CDR3 bases are TGCAGTGCCCTCGGCGCGGGAGGCGAGCAGTACGTC. The chain uses TRBV20-1 and TRBJ2-7, with 8 bases that match TRBD2. Germline V CDR1 and CDR2: DFQATT, SNEGSKA (reference sequence). The CDR3 extends over 12 amino acids. The ends lost 6 bases at V and 6 bases at J; junction bases unmatched: 7.

The V call is TRBV6-5, the J call TRBJ2-1; TRBD1 agrees at 9 bases. In germline, CDR1 is MNHEY, CDR2 SVGAGI. The CDR3 totals 15 residues. Losses at the gene ends were 5 bases for V and 8 bases for J; bases not matched to a gene: 10. CDR3 in amino acids: CASSPRTGDLYEQFF. CDR3 in DNA: TGTGCCAGCAGTCCACGGACAGGGGATCTCTATGAGCAGTTCTTC.

This clonotype was detected ten times or more. V gene TRBV4-3 combines with J gene TRBJ2-1, with no clear D. The CDR3 totals 16 residues. The germline V and J ends were trimmed by 0 bases and 1 base, with 10 bases remaining between them. From germline, CDR1 is LGHNA and CDR2 YSLEER. The CDR3 coding sequence is TGCGCCAGCAGCCAAGATAGGATGGGTTCCTACAATGAGCAGTTCTTC. It translates to CASSQDRMGSYNEQFF.

In its sample, this clonotype was seen a few times. The genes are TRBV27 and TRBJ2-2; D is perhaps TRBD1 (5 bases). The CDR3 has 17 amino acids. Trimming cost V 5 bases and J 4 bases, with 20 bases left between them. Germline loops: CDR1 MNHEY, CDR2 SMNVEV (reference sequence). CDR3 nucleotide sequence: TGTGCCAGCAGTCCCACCATTGGACACTACCTCACCGGGGAGCTGTTTTTT. Its translation: CASSPTIGHYLTGELFF.

V is TRBV27 and J is TRBJ2-1, with 7 positions matching TRBD1. CDR3 length: 15 amino acids. Germline CDR1 reads MNHEY; CDR2 reads SMNVEV (reference sequence). Trimming took 5 bases from V and 3 from J; bases not matched to a gene: 7. As DNA, the CDR3 is TGTGCCAGCAGTAGGACAGGCCTACACTACAATGAGCAGTTCTTC. The encoded protein is CASSRTGLHYNEQFF.

In regard to this clonotype: An end of the junction does not agree with germline; a read error may underlie this. The chain is built from TRBV4-1 and TRBJ1-1; D is undetermined. Per germline, CDR1 MGHRA and CDR2 YSYEKL. The CDR3 runs to 15 residues. DNA of the CDR3: TGTGCCAGCAGGCCGGGTGACGAAGGGAACACTGAAGCTTTCTTT. It is translated as CASRPGDEGNTEAFF.

The chain couples TRBV20-1 to TRBJ2-7, with D perhaps matching TRBD1 (5 bases). The germline V and J ends were trimmed by 0 bases and 3 bases, with 12 bases remaining between them. CDR1 and CDR2 (germline): DFQATT, SNEGSKA (reference sequence). The CDR3 length is 14 residues. CDR3 DNA sequence: TGCAGTGCTAGAGATATTCAGGGCTTCTACGAGCAGTACTTC. Protein product: CSARDIQGFYEQYF.

A few counts support this clonotype. This chain uses TRBV5-4 with TRBJ2-3, with D possibly TRBD2 on 6 matching bases. V lost 2 bases and J 2 bases, leaving 12 bases between the germline ends. The CDR3 totals 15 residues. The germline V gene has CDR1 SGHNT and CDR2 YYREEE (reference sequence). The CDR3 region has the DNA TGTGCCAGCAGCTTTGCCCAGCGGGTCACAGATACGCAGTATTTT. Its protein product is CASSFAQRVTDTQYF.

The chain carries TRBV6-2 or TRBV6-3 and TRBJ2-1, with a tentative D call TRBD2 (6 bases). This CDR3 is 16 amino acids long. The V and J ends lost 5 bases and 10 bases respectively, with 24 bases between them. Germline CDR1 and CDR2: MNHEY and SVGEGT. DNA for the CDR3: TGTGCCAGCAGTACGGGACTCACTAGCTACACAAACGAGCAGTTCTTC. Amino acids: CASSTGLTSYTNEQFF.

The chain has TRBV6-6 and TRBJ2-3, with D unresolved. V was cut by 0 bases and J by 6 bases, with 19 bases left in between. The germline gives CDR1 MNHNY, CDR2 SVGAGI (reference sequence). The CDR3 totals 17 residues. CDR3 bases: TGTGCCAGCAGTTACTCGATAGTCCAGGCCCAACAGGATACGCAGTATTTT. This gives the protein CASSYSIVQAQQDTQYF.

The V and J genes are TRBV19 and TRBJ1-1; no reliable D call. In germline, CDR1 is LNHDA, CDR2 SQIVND (reference sequence). V was shortened by 3 bases and J by 3 bases, with 8 bases between the two germline ends. This CDR3 comprises 13 residues. Here the CDR3 reads CASSIMIYTEAFF. DNA of the CDR3: TGTGCCAGTAGTATTATGATTTACACTGAAGCTTTCTTT.

The sample holds a few counts of this clonotype. The chain recombines TRBV6-6 with TRBJ1-6; 9 nucleotides line up with TRBD1. V lost 2 bases and J lost 7; bases outside the gene matches: 6. The CDR3 loop spans 16 amino acids. The germline CDR1 and CDR2 sequences are MNHNY and SVGAGI (reference sequence). The CDR3 is CASSYPDRGRNSPLHF. CDR3 sequence (DNA): TGTGCCAGCAGTTACCCGGACAGGGGCCGAAATTCACCCCTCCACTTT.

This clonotype has more than one count but fewer than ten. The chain carries TRBV7-9 and TRBJ2-5; D perhaps matches TRBD2 (5 bases). Trimming pared 5 bases from V and 1 base from J, leaving 11 bases between. The CDR3 contains 14 residues. Germline assignment: CDR1 SEHNR and CDR2 FQNEAQ (reference sequence). CDR3 sequence: CASSQSGSQETQYF. For the CDR3, the DNA is TGTGCCAGCAGCCAGTCGGGGAGCCAAGAGACCCAGTACTTC.

The rearrangement joins TRBV27 to TRBJ2-7, with D possibly matching TRBD1 (6 bases). The germline gives CDR1 MNHEY, CDR2 SMNVEV (reference sequence). Trimming stripped 2 bases from V and 4 bases from J, with 12 bases between. The CDR3 totals 14 residues. In DNA form, the CDR3 reads TGTGCCAGCAGTTTAGTCCAGGGGCAGTACGAGCAGTACTTC. This gives the protein CASSLVQGQYEQYF.

This rearrangement joins TRBV28 to TRBJ2-2; no firm D call. Germline V gene sequence: CDR1 MDHEN, CDR2 SYDVKM. CDR3 length: 15 amino acids. V lost 10 bases to trimming and J lost 4 bases, with 19 bases between them. Here the CDR3 reads CATPRPGGSTGELFF. The CDR3 nucleotides read TGTGCCACCCCCAGGCCGGGCGGAAGCACCGGGGAGCTGTTTTTT.

The chain combines TRBV2 with TRBJ2-6; D uncertain. CDR3 size: 15 residues. V was clipped by 6 bases and J by 4 bases, with 13 bases between them. Germline values: CDR1 SNHLY, CDR2 FYNNEI. The CDR3 loop is CASSAWGSGANVLTF. As DNA, the CDR3 is TGTGCCAGCAGCGCATGGGGTTCCGGGGCCAACGTCCTGACTTTC.

The chain is built from TRBV27 and TRBJ2-2; 9 bases align to TRBD1. The CDR3 loop spans 19 amino acids. V lost 6 bases, J lost 0 bases, and 14 bases stayed unmatched. Per germline, CDR1 MNHEY and CDR2 SMNVEV (reference sequence). This CDR3 is CASRGQGRILSANTGELFF. The CDR3 DNA reads as TGTGCCAGCAGGGGACAGGGAAGGATATTGTCAGCGAACACCGGGGAGCTGTTTTTT.

This clonotype was counted many times. The chain is built from TRBV7-2 and TRBJ2-3; TRBD2 agrees at 9 bases. Trimming cost V 3 bases and J 0 bases; bases outside gene matches: 10. The CDR3 is 18 residues long. Germline CDR1 and CDR2: SGHTA and FQGNSA. The CDR3, as DNA: TGTGCCAGCAGCTTTCTTAGCGGGGGACCCTTTAGCACAGATACGCAGTATTTT. Translated: CASSFLSGGPFSTDTQYF. Filled out from reference TRBV7-2 and TRBJ2-3, the complete variable domain reads GAGVSQSPSNKVTEKGKDVELRCDPISGHTALYWYRQSLGQGLEFLIYFQGNSAPDKSGLPSDRFSAERTGGSVSTLTIQRTQQEDSAVYLCASSFLSGGPFSTDTQYFGPGTRLTVL.

The V gene is TRBV5-4, the J gene TRBJ2-1; D is unresolved. There are 19 residues in the CDR3. The V gene lost 0 bases and the J gene lost 0 bases, with 19 bases spanning the gap. Germline values: CDR1 SGHNT, CDR2 YYREEE (reference sequence). The CDR3, as DNA: TGTGCCAGCAGCTTGGGAGTGTTTCAGTTAGCAAGCTCCTACAATGAGCAGTTCTTC. Encoded protein: CASSLGVFQLASSYNEQFF.

This clonotype showed up many times. The gene calls are TRBV7-2 and TRBJ2-3; possibly TRBD2 for D (5 bases). The CDR3 length is 14 residues. V was cut by 2 bases and J by 3 bases, with 9 bases left in between. In germline, CDR1 is SGHTA, CDR2 FQGNSA. In DNA, the CDR3 is TGTGCCAGCAGCTTAAGCGGCTTGACAGATACGCAGTATTTT. Encoded protein: CASSLSGLTDTQYF. The whole variable domain, filled in from reference TRBV7-2 and TRBJ2-3, reads GAGVSQSPSNKVTEKGKDVELRCDPISGHTALYWYRQSLGQGLEFLIYFQGNSAPDKSGLPSDRFSAERTGGSVSTLTIQRTQQEDSAVYLCASSLSGLTDTQYFGPGTRLTVL.

The chain recombines TRBV28 with TRBJ1-4; TRBD1 matches 11 bases. V was clipped by 5 bases and J by 3 bases; unmatched bases: 5. Germline V gene data show CDR1 as MDHEN and CDR2 as SYDVKM. The CDR3 contains 16 residues. CDR3 in amino acids: CASSPGQGGANEKLFF. The CDR3 nucleotides are TGTGCCAGCAGTCCGGGACAGGGGGGTGCTAATGAAAAACTGTTTTTT.

The CDR3 loop is CASSMGTGTSYTF. CDR3 nucleotides: TGTGCCAGCAGTATGGGGACAGGGACTAGCTACACCTTC. The chain recombines TRBV27 with TRBJ1-2; 9 bases align to TRBD1. V lost 5 bases and J lost 9; bases outside the gene matches: 7. CDR3 length: 13 residues. CDR1 and CDR2 from the germline V gene are MNHEY and SMNVEV (reference sequence).

V and J are TRBV13 and TRBJ2-3; D perhaps matches TRBD2 (5 bases). CDR1 is PRHDT and CDR2 is FYEKMQ in the germline V gene (reference sequence). V was cut by 4 bases and J by 4 bases, with 15 bases left in between. The CDR3 totals 15 residues. The CDR3 protein is CASSSPGVPADTQYF. The CDR3 bases are TGTGCCAGCAGCTCCCCCGGGGTACCAGCAGATACGCAGTATTTT.

The chain links TRBV7-9 to TRBJ1-5; tentative D call: TRBD1 (5 bases). V was trimmed by 11 bases and J by 1 base, leaving 6 bases between them. CDR1 and CDR2 (germline): SEHNR, FQNEAQ (reference sequence). The length of the CDR3 is 11 residues. The CDR3 DNA reads TGTGCCGGGGGGAGCAATCAGCCCCAGCATTTT. Amino acid sequence: CAGGSNQPQHF.

This clonotype was recorded a few times. This rearrangement joins TRBV5-4 to TRBJ2-7; 9 positions match TRBD1. Losses at the gene ends were 4 bases for V and 6 bases for J; bases not matched to a gene: 5. CDR3 length: 13 amino acids. Germline CDR1 and CDR2: SGHNT and YYREEE (reference sequence). CDR3 loop: CASSLDRGPEQYF. DNA for the CDR3: TGTGCCAGCAGCCTGGACAGGGGACCCGAGCAGTACTTC.

The chain uses TRBV11-1 and TRBJ2-5; 7 nucleotides match TRBD2. The CDR3 has 13 amino acids. V shed 4 bases, J shed 3 bases, and the junction held 2 bases outside the gene matches. Germline V CDR1 and CDR2: SGHAT, FQDESV (reference sequence). The CDR3 sequence is CASSWTREETQYF. CDR3 in DNA: TGTGCCAGCAGCTGGACTAGAGAAGAGACCCAGTACTTC.

This clonotype was observed a few times. The chain recombines TRBV7-6 with TRBJ1-2; D might be TRBD1 (6 bases). CDR1 and CDR2 (germline): SGHVS, FNYEAQ. The CDR3 covers 14 residues. Trimming left V 1 base short and J 5 bases short, with 11 bases between. The CDR3 spells CASSLGQAEYGYTF. Here the CDR3 DNA reads TGTGCCAGCAGCTTAGGACAGGCCGAATATGGCTACACCTTC. The whole variable domain, filled in from reference TRBV7-6 and TRBJ1-2, reads GAGVSQSPRYKVTKRGQDVALRCDPISGHVSLYWYRQALGQGPEFLTYFNYEAQQDKSGLPNDRFSAERPEGSISTLTIQRTEQRDSAMYRCASSLGQAEYGYTFGSGTRLTVV.

The rearrangement uses TRBV29-1 and TRBJ2-3, with 11 bases matching TRBD2. Unmatched junction bases numbered 7, after V lost 6 bases and J lost 2 bases. In germline, CDR1 is SQVTM, CDR2 ANQGSEA. This CDR3 is built from 15 residues. For the CDR3, the DNA is TGCAGCGTGATTACTAGCGGGGGATCCACAGATACGCAGTATTTT. It codes for CSVITSGGSTDTQYF.